Below are 20 T cell receptor beta chains sequenced from a single sample in a study of post-analysis software for immune sequencing data. Antigen specificity for these receptors is unknown. Overall study results and limits: TRBV5-6, TRBV5-1 and TRBV20-1 were among a handful of TRBV segments more frequent in patients than controls.

Included in the TCR beta cDNA libraries were unique molecular identifiers. TCRdb ran MiXCR on the PCR reads and lists one entry per CDR3 protein. The sample has about 400,000 distinct CDR3 sequences; approximately 33% are singletons. The sequencing sample was made of blood. The receptors were sampled from a girl aged 5-17 years with multiple sclerosis.

In its sample, this clonotype was seen a few times. The chain recombines TRBV28 with TRBJ2-2; unclear D gene. The V end lost 5 bases, the J end lost 4 bases, and 14 bases lay between the germline ends. This CDR3 is 15 amino acids long. Germline CDR1 MDHEN, CDR2 SYDVKM. CDR3 DNA: TGTGCCAGCAGTGTCTCTGGAATTGGCACCGGGGAGCTGTTTTTT. It yields the protein CASSVSGIGTGELFF.

The genes are TRBV29-1 and TRBJ1-1; D perhaps matches TRBD1 (6 bases). The V gene lost 6 bases and the J gene lost 7 bases, with 18 bases spanning the gap. The germline CDR1 and CDR2 sequences are SQVTM and ANQGSEA. This CDR3 region has 13 residues. CDR3 protein: CSVLGTGTGEAFF. In DNA form, the CDR3 reads TGCAGCGTCTTAGGAACAGGGACCGGTGAAGCTTTCTTT.

This chain joins TRBV9 and TRBJ1-1; TRBD1 agrees at 8 bases. Germline V gives CDR1 SGDLS, CDR2 YYNGEE. V shed 2 bases and J 4 bases; nucleotides not matched to a gene: 7. The CDR3 is made up of 15 amino acids. CDR3 protein: CASSVDRGAGTEAFF. CDR3 bases: TGTGCCAGCAGCGTCGACAGGGGCGCGGGCACTGAAGCTTTCTTT.

A word on this clonotype: This may be a read error, as it is one base from a much larger clone. This rearrangement joins TRBV20-1 to TRBJ1-6; D is uncertain. The CDR3 is 16 amino acids. The germline V gene encodes CDR1 DFQATT and CDR2 SNEGSKA (reference sequence). The CDR3 loop is CGARDVLGAGNSPLHF. DNA of the CDR3: TGCGGTGCTAGAGATGTTTTGGGCGCTGGAAATTCACCCCTCCACTTT.

About this clonotype itself: Compared with germline, one end of the junction differs, possibly owing to a read error. The chain employs TRBV7-8 and TRBJ2-3, with no clear D. The CDR3 length is 16 residues. CDR1 SGHVS and CDR2 FQNEAQ come from the germline V gene. This chain's CDR3 is CASSLGMGQNTDMQYF. The CDR3 region has the DNA TGTGCCAGCAGCTTAGGCATGGGCCAGAACACAGATATGCAGTATTTT.

The rearrangement joins TRBV4-1 to TRBJ2-2, with D unresolved. The V end was cut by 0 bases, the J end by 7 bases, with 6 bases between. Germline V lookup: CDR1 MGHRA, CDR2 YSYEKL. The CDR3 has 13 amino acids. For the CDR3, the DNA is TGCGCCAGCAGCCAAGAAGGGCTCGGGGAGCTGTTTTTT. Translated, it gives CASSQEGLGELFF.

This clonotype was counted only a few times. The chain combines TRBV5-5 with TRBJ2-1; 8 bases align to TRBD2. The CDR3 is 16 residues long. Germline V gene sequence: CDR1 SGHKS, CDR2 YYEKEE (reference sequence). J lost 3 bases, V lost 4 bases, and 9 bases had no gene match. The CDR3, as DNA: TGTGCCAGCAGCGGCGGTGGTAGCGGGGTCTACAATGAGCAGTTCTTC. This sequence encodes CASSGGGSGVYNEQFF.

The chain is built from TRBV3-1 and TRBJ2-3; unclear D gene. This CDR3 contains 12 residues. Germline CDR1 and CDR2: LGHDT and YNNKEL (reference sequence). The V gene lost 3 bases and the J gene lost 6 bases, with 7 bases spanning the gap. CDR3 nucleotide sequence: TGTGCCAGCAGCCATCCCTTGGATACGCAGTATTTT. It codes for CASSHPLDTQYF.

The gene calls are TRBV6-6 and TRBJ2-5; D may match TRBD1 or TRBD2 (5 bases each). The end of the DNA is better explained by TRBJ2-7, so the J call may be wrong. This CDR3 spans 14 amino acids. From germline, CDR1 is MNHNY and CDR2 SVGAGI (reference sequence). This CDR3 is CASSVDGAGGEQYF. The CDR3 DNA is TGTGCCAGCAGTGTCGATGGGGCTGGGGGCGAGCAGTACTTC.

There are a few counts of this clonotype. This chain uses TRBV4-1 with TRBJ1-1; a weak D match, TRBD1 (5 bases). The CDR3 runs 14 residues. Trimming removed 4 bases at V and 3 bases at J, with 12 bases between. Germline V gene sequence: CDR1 MGHRA, CDR2 YSYEKL. The CDR3 region is CASSPDRMDTEAFF. The CDR3 coding sequence is TGCGCCAGCAGCCCTGACAGAATGGACACTGAAGCTTTCTTT.

The gene calls are TRBV5-8 and TRBJ2-1, with 15 nucleotides matching TRBD2. Germline V gene lookup returns CDR1 SGHTS and CDR2 YDEGEE. This CDR3 is 15 amino acids long. Germline trimming cut 6 bases from V and 8 bases from J; bases unmatched to any gene: 6. CDR3 sequence: CASTIGLAGGDEQFF. The CDR3 bases are TGTGCCAGCACCATCGGACTAGCGGGGGGGGATGAGCAGTTCTTC.

This clonotype was seen a few times. The chain recombines TRBV5-1 with TRBJ2-1; D might be TRBD1 (7 bases). The CDR3 is 16 amino acids. The ends were cut back, 2 bases at V and 10 bases at J, with 22 bases in the middle. Germline CDR1 SGHRS, CDR2 YFSETQ. The DNA for the CDR3 is TGCGCCAGCAGCTTTTGGGACAGAGGGAGGTTAGGGGAGCAGTTCTTC. Protein product: CASSFWDRGRLGEQFF.

The CDR3 sequence is CSAPLRGGYEQYF. The CDR3 DNA is TGCAGTGCTCCTTTGCGGGGGGGCTACGAGCAGTACTTC. V is TRBV20-1 and J is TRBJ2-7; 9 bases agree with TRBD2. Trimming cost V 5 bases and J 3 bases; bases outside gene matches: 5. The CDR3 is 13 residues long. CDR1 and CDR2 (germline): DFQATT, SNEGSKA (reference sequence).

The genes are TRBV11-2 and TRBJ2-3, with D possibly TRBD1 on 6 matching bases. Trimming removed 5 bases at V and 6 bases at J, with 12 bases between. Germline values: CDR1 SGHAT, CDR2 FQNNGV. The CDR3 extends over 13 amino acids. CDR3 protein: CASSVRGSDTQYF. The CDR3 coding sequence is TGTGCCAGCAGCGTCAGGGGATCGGATACGCAGTATTTT.

This clonotype appeared a few times. CDR3 loop: CASTRRRNTEAFF. The CDR3 DNA sequence: TGTGCCAGCACCCGGAGGAGGAACACTGAAGCTTTCTTT. The rearrangement links TRBV6-5 to TRBJ1-1; D remains unclear. The CDR3 spans 13 residues. Trimming cost V 7 bases and J 1 base, with 10 bases left between them. The V gene's germline CDR1 is MNHEY and CDR2 SVGAGI.

Only a few counts were recorded for this clonotype. The chain employs TRBV21-1 and TRBJ2-7; TRBD1 is the table's D call and was not checked against the DNA. TRBV21-1 is recorded as a pseudogene. The CDR3 has 16 residues. The CDR3 protein is CASSKKVRDRGYEQYF. Written as DNA, the CDR3 is TGTGCCAGCAGCAAAAAGGTCAGGGACCGGGGGTACGAGCAGTACTTC.

This clonotype occurred a few times. J is TRBJ2-7 and V is TRBV20-1; no clear D gene. Trimming left V 0 bases short and J 4 bases short, with 13 bases between. This CDR3 has 14 amino acids. The germline CDR1 and CDR2 sequences are DFQATT and SNEGSKA (reference sequence). CDR3: CSARDPRRLYEQYF. The DNA of the CDR3 is TGCAGTGCTAGAGATCCACGGAGACTTTACGAGCAGTACTTC.

The table lists this clonotype with a count of one. The chain uses TRBV29-1 and TRBJ1-2; D is perhaps TRBD1 (6 bases). CDR1 is SQVTM and CDR2 is ANQGSEA in the germline V gene. The V gene lost 7 bases and the J gene lost 4 bases, with 19 bases spanning the gap. The length of the CDR3 is 14 residues. CDR3 residues: CSAAVRGASYGYTF. The DNA of the CDR3 is TGCAGCGCTGCTGTGCGGGGGGCGAGCTATGGCTACACCTTC.

This clonotype was counted a few times. One junction end disagrees with the germline gene, perhaps due to a read error. The CDR3 coding sequence is TGTGCCAACAGCAAGACAGGAATGTCCGACAATGAGCAGTTCTTC. Translation: CANSKTGMSDNEQFF. The chain joins TRBV9 to TRBJ2-1, with D possibly TRBD1 on 6 matching bases. CDR1 is SGDLS and CDR2 is YYNGEE in the germline V gene. The CDR3 runs to 15 residues.

This clonotype was seen more than once but under ten times. The CDR3: CASSLDRGAGGNGYTF. CDR3 DNA sequence: TGTGCCAGCAGTTTAGACAGGGGTGCAGGAGGTAATGGCTACACCTTC. The chain combines TRBV28 with TRBJ1-2; 8 positions match TRBD1. In germline, CDR1 is MDHEN, CDR2 SYDVKM. J was trimmed by 6 bases and V by 2 bases; bases with no gene match: 11. The CDR3 extends over 16 amino acids.